The present TCR beta chain was sequenced within a study of shared clonotypes between healthy human individuals. Broader study findings: About 5% of naive CD4 clonotypes were shared across several donors. Relative to memory subsets, naive subsets generally showed larger estimated richness.

Assay: immunoSEQ multiplex PCR; the TCRdb copy retains only in-frame clones and omits some. The data show some 360,000 clones, with more than 60% seen just once and more than 9% held by the top ten. Comment on this clone: What it recognizes is unknown.

The V gene end was trimmed by 0 bases and the J gene end by 7 bases; junction bases not matched to a gene: 18. The germline CDR1 and CDR2 sequences are MGHRA and YSYEKL. This CDR3 comprises 19 residues. This TCR was sampled from a man aged 25 to 40 in good health. This sequence joins TRBV4-1 and TRBJ2-1; TRBD2 aligns across 7 bases. Material for sequencing was memory CD4+ T cells sorted from blood. The subset denotes: CD45RA-negative fraction. CDR3: CASSQDAVLQLAIRNEQFF. The CDR3 DNA reads as TGCGCCAGCAGCCAAGATGCCGTGTTGCAACTAGCGATACGGAATGAGCAGTTCTTC.